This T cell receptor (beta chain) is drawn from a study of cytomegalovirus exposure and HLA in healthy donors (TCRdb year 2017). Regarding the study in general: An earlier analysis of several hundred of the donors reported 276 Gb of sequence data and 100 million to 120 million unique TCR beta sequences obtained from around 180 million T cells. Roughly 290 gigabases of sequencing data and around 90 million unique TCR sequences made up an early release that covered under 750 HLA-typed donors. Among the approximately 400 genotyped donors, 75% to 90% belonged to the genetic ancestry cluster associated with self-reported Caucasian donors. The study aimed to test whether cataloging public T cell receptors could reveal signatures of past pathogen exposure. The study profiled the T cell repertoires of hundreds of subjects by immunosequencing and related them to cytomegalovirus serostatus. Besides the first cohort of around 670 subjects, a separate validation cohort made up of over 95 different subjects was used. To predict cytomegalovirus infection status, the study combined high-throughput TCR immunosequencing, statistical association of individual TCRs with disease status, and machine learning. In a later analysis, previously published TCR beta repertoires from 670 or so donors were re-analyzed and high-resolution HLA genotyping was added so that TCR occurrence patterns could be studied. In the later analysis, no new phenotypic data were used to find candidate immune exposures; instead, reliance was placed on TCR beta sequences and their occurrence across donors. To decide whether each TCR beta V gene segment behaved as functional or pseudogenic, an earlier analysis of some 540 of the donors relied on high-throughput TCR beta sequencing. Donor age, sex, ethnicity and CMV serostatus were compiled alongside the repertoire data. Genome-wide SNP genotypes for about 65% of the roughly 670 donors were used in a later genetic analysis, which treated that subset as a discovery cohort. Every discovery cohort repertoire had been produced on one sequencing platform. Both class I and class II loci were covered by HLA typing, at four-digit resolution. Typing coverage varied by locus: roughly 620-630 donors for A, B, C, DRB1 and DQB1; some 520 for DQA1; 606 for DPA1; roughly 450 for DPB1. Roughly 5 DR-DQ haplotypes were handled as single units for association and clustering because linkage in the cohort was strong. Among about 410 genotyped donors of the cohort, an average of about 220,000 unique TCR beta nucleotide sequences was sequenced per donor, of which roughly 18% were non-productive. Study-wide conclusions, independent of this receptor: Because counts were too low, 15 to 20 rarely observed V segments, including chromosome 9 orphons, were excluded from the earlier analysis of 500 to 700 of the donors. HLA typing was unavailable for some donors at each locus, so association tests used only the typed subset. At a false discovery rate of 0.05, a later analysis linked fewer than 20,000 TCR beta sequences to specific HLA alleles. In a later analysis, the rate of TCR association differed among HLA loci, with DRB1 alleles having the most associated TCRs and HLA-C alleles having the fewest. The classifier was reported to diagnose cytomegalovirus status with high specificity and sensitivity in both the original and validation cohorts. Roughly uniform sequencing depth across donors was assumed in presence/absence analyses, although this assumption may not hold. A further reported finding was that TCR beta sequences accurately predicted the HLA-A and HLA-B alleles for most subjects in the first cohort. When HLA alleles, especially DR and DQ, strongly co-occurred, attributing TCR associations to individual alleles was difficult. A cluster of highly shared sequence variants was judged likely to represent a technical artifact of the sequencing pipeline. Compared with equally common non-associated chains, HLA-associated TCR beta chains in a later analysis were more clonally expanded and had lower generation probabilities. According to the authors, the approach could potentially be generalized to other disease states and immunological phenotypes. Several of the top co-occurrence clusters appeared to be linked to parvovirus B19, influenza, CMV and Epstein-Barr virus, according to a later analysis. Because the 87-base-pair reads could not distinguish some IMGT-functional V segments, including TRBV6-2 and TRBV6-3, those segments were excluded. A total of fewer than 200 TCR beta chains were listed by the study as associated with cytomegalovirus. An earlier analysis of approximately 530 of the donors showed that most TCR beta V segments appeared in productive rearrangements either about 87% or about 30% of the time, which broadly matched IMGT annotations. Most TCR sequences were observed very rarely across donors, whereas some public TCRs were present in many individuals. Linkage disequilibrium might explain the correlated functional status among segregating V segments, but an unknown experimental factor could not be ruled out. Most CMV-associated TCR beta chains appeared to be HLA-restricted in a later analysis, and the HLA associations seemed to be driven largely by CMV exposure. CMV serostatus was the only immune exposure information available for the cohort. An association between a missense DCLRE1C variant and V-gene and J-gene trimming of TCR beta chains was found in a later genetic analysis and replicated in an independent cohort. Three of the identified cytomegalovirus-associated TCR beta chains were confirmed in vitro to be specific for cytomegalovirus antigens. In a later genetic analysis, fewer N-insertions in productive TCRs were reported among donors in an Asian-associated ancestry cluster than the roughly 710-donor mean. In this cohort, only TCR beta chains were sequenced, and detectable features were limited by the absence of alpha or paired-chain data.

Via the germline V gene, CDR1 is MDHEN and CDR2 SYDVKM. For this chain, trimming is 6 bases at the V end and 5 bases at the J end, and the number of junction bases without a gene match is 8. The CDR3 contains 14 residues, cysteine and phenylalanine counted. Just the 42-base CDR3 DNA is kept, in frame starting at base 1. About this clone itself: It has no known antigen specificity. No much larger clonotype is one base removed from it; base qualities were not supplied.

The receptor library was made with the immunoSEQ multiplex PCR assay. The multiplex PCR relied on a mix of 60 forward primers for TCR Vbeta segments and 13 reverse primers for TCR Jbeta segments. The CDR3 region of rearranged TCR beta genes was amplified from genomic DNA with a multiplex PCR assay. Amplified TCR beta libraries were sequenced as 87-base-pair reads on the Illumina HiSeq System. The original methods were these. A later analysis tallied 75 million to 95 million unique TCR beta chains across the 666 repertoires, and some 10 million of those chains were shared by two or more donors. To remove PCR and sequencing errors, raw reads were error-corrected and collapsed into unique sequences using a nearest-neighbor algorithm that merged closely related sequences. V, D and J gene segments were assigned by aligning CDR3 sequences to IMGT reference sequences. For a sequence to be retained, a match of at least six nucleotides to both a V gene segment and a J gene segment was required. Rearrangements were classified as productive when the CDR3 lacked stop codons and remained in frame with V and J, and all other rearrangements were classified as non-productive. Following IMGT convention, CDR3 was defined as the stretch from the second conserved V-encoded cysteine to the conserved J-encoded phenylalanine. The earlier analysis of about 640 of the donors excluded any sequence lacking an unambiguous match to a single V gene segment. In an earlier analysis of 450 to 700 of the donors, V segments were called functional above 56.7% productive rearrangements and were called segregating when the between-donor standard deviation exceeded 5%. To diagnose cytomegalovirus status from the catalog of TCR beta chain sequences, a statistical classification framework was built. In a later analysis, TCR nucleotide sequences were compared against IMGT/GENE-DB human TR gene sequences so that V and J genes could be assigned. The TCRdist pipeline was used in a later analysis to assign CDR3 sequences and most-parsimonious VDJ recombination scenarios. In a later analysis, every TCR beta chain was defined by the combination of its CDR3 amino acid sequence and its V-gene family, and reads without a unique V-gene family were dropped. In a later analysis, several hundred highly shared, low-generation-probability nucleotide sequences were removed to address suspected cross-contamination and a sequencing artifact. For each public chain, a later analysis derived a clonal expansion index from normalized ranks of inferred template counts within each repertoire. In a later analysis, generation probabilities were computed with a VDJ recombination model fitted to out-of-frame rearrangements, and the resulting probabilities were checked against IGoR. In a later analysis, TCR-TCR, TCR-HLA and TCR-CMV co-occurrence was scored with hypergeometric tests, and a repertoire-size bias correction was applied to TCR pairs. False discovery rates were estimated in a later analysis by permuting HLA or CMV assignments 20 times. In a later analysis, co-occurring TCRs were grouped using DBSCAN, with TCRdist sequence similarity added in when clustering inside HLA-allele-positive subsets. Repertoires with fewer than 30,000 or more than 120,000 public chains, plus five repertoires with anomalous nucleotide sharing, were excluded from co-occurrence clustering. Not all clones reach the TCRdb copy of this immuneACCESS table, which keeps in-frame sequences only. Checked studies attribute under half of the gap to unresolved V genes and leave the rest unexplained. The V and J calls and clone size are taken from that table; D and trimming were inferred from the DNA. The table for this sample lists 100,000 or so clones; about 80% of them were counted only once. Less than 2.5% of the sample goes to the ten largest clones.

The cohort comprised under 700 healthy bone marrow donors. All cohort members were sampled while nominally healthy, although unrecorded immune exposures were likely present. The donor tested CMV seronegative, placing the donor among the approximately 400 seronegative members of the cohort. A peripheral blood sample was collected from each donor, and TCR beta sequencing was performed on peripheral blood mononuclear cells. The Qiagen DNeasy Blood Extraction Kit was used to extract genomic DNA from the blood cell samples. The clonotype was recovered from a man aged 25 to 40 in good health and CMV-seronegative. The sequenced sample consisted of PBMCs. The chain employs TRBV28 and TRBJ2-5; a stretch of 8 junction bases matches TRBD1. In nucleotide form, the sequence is TGTGCCAGCAGCGGACAGGGAATAAGGGAGACCCAGTACTTC. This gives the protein CASSGQGIRETQYF.